This T cell receptor (beta chain) was captured in a study of post-analysis software for immune sequencing data. The overall study: The cohort encompassed relapsing-remitting, secondary progressive and progressive-relapsing multiple sclerosis disease courses.

Concerning this clonotype itself: Its target is unknown.

Study-level findings and limits: Higher frequency in patients than in controls was seen for about five TRBV segments, with TRBV5-6, TRBV5-1 and TRBV20-1 among them.

Libraries were made from TCR beta cDNA, and they carried unique molecular identifiers. TCRdb re-derived calls from the PCR reads in MiXCR, one entry per CDR3 protein. The repertoire holds a few hundred thousand distinct CDR3 sequences, with roughly 30% as singletons. Per germline, CDR1 MNHEY and CDR2 SVGEGT. Trimming removed 7 bases from V and 7 bases from J; junction bases left unmatched: 8. The CDR3 length is 14 residues. Source material: blood. The TCR originated in a girl aged 5 to 17 with multiple sclerosis. J is TRBJ1-5 and V is TRBV6-2 or TRBV6-3; 9 nucleotides align to TRBD1. The DNA for the CDR3 is TGTGCCAGCACCGACAGGGGGGCCCAACAGCCCCAGCATTTT. Residues: CASTDRGAQQPQHF.